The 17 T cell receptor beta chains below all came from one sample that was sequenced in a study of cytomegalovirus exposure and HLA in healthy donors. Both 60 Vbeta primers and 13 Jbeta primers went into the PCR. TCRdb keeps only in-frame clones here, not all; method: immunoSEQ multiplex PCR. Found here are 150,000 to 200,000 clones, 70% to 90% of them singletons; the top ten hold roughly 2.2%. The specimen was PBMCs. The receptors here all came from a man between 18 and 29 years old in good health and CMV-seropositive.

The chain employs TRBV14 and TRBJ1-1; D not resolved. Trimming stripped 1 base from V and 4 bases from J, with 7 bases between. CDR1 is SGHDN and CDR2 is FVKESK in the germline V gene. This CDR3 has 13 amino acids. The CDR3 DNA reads TGTGCCAGCAGCCAAGCAGCAGGCACTGAAGCTTTCTTT. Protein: CASSQAAGTEAFF.

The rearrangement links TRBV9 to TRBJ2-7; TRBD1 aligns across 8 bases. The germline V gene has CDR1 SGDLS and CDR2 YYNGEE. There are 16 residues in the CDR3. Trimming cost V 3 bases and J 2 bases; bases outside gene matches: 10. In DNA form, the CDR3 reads TGTGCCAGCAGCGAAACCACAGGGGGACGAACCTACGAGCAGTACTTC. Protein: CASSETTGGRTYEQYF. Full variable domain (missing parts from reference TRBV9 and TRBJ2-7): DSGVTQTPKHLITATGQRVTLRCSPRSGDLSVYWYQQSLDQGLQFLIQYYNGEERAKGNILERFSAQQFPDLHSELNLSSLELGDSALYFCASSETTGGRTYEQYFGPGTRLTVT.

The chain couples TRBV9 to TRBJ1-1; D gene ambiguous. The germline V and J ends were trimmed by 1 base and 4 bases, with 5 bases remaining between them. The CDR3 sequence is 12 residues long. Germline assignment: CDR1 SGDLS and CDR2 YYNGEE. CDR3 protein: CASSVPGTEAFF. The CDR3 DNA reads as TGTGCCAGCAGCGTACCGGGCACTGAAGCTTTCTTT.

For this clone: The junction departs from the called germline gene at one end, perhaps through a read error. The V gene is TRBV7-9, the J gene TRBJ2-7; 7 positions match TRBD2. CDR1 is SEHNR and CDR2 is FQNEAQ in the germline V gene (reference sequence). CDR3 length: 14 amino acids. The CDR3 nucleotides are TGTTCCAGCAGCGGGGAGGGCAGGGCAGTCGAGCAGTACTTC. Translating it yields CSSSGEGRAVEQYF.

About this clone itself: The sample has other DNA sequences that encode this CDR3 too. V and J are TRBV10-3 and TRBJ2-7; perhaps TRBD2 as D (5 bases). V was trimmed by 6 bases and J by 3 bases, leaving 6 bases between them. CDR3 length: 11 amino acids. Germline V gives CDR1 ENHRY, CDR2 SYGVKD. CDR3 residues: CAIRGDYEQYF. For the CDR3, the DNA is TGTGCCATCAGGGGAGACTACGAGCAGTACTTC.

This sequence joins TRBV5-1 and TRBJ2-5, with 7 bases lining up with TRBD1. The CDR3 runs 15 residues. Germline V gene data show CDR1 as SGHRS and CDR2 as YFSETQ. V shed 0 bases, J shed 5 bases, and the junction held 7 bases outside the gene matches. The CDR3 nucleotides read TGCGCCAGCAGCTTGGGACAGGGTTTTCGGGAGACCCAGTACTTC. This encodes CASSLGQGFRETQYF.

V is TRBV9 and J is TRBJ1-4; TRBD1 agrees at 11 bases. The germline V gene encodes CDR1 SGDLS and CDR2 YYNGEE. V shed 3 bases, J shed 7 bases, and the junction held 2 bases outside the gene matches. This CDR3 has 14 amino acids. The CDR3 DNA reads TGTGCCAGCAGCGACGGGACAGGGGGTGAAAAACTGTTTTTT. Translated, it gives CASSDGTGGEKLFF. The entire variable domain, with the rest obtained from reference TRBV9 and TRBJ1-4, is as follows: DSGVTQTPKHLITATGQRVTLRCSPRSGDLSVYWYQQSLDQGLQFLIQYYNGEERAKGNILERFSAQQFPDLHSELNLSSLELGDSALYFCASSDGTGGEKLFFGSGTQLSVL.

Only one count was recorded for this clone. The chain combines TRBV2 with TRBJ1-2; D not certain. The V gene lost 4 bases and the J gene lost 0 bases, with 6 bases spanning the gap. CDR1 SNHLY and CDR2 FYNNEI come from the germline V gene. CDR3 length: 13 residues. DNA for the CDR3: TGTGCCAGCAGTGCAGGTACTAACTATGGCTACACCTTC. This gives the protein CASSAGTNYGYTF.

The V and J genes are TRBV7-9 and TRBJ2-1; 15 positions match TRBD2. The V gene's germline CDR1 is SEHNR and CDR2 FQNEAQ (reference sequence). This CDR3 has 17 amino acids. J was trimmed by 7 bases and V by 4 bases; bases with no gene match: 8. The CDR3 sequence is CASSSQAGTSGGNEQFF. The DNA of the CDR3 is TGTGCCAGCAGCTCCCAAGCCGGGACTAGCGGGGGGAATGAGCAGTTCTTC.

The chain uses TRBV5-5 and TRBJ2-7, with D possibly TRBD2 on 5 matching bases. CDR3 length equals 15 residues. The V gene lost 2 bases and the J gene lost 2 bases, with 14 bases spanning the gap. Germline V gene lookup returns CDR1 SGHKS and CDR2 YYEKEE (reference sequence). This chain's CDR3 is CASSFSGGRAYEQYF. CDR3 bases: TGTGCCAGCAGCTTCTCAGGAGGCCGGGCCTACGAGCAGTACTTC.

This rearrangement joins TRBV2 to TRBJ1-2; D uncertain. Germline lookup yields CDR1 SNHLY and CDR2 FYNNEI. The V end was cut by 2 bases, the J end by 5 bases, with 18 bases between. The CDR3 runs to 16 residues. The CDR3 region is CASSEQYFPETYGYTF. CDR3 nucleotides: TGTGCCAGCAGTGAACAGTACTTTCCCGAGACTTATGGCTACACCTTC.

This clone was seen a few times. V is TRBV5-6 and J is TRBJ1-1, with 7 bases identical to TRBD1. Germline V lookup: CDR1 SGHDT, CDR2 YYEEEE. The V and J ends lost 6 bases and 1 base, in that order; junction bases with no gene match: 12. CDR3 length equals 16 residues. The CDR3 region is CASTTTGSPSNTEAFF. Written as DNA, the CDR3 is TGTGCCAGCACCACGACAGGGAGCCCATCGAACACTGAAGCTTTCTTT.

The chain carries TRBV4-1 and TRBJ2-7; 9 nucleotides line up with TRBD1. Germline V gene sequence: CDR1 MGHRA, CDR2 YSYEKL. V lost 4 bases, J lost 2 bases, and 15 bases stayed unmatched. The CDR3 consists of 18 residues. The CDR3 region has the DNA TGCGCCAGCAGCCCCCCATGGGACAGGGCGGGGAGAACCTACGAGCAGTACTTC. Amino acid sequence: CASSPPWDRAGRTYEQYF.

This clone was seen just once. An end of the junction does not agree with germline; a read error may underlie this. The CDR3, as DNA: TGTGCCACCGGGACAGGGGACTCTGGGGCCAACGGCCTGACTTTC. Encoded protein: CATGTGDSGANGLTF. The gene calls are TRBV25-1 and TRBJ2-6; 10 bases fit TRBD1. Germline CDR1 reads MGHDK; CDR2 reads SYGVNS. The CDR3 runs 15 residues.

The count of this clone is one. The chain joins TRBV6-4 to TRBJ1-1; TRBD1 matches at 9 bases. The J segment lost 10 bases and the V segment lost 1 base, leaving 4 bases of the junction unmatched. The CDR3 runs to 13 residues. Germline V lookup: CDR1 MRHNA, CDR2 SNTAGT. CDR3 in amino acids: CASSDLGTGPAFF. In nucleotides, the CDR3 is TGTGCCAGCAGTGACTTAGGGACAGGGCCAGCTTTCTTT.

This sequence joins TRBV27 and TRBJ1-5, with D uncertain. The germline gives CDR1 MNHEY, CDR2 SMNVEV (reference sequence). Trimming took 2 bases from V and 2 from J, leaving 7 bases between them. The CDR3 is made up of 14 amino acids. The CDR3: CASSLGSGNQPQHF. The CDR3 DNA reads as TGTGCCAGCAGTTTAGGTTCGGGCAATCAGCCCCAGCATTTT.

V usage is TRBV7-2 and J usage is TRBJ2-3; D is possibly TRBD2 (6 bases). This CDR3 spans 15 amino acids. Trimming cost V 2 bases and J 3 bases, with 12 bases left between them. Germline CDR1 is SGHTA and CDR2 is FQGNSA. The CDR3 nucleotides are TGTGCCAGCAGCTTATTGCAGGGAGGTACAGATACGCAGTATTTT. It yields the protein CASSLLQGGTDTQYF.